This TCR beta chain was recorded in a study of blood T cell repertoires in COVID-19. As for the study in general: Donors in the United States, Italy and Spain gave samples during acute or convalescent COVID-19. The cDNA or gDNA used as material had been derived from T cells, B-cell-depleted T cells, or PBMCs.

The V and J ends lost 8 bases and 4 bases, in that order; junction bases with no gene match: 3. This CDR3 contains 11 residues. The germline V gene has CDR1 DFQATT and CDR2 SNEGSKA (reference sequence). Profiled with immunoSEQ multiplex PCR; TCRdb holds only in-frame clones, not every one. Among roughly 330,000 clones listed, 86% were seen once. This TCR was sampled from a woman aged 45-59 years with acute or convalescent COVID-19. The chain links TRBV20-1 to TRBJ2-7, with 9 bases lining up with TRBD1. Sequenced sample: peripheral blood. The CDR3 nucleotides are TGCAGTTCGGGACAGGGTTACGAGCAGTACTTC. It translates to CSSGQGYEQYF.